This section outlines one T cell receptor (beta chain) sequence together with its context. The antigen it recognizes is unknown. Base quality data are lacking; no much larger clone is found one base away. The sample is drawn from a study of blood T cell repertoires in COVID-19 (dated by TCRdb to the early 2020s). For the study in its entirety: Collaborator samples came from the United States, Italy and Spain and covered acute and convalescent phases of COVID-19. The samples were drawn from two sources: the first 160 participants of the ongoing ImmuneRACE study, and approximately 1,300 subjects contributed by 6 global collaborators. A de-identified subject ID, COVID-19 status, age in years and sex were almost always included in the sample metadata. The dataset comprised deeply sampled blood TCRbeta repertoires from subjects exposed to, actively infected with, or recovered from COVID-19. The prospective study material was composed of cDNA or gDNA derived from T cells, B-cell-depleted T cells, or PBMCs. Where available, HLA class I and class II types were obtained from metadata supplied by the sample provider rather than from assay-based typing. The repertoires were released in a freely available public database meant as a resource for research on the immune response to SARS-CoV-2.

The CDR3 spans 15 residues, from the cysteine through the phenylalanine. Kept here is only the CDR3 DNA, which spans 45 bases and is read in frame from base 1. The germline V gene (reference sequence) provides CDR1 LNHDA and CDR2 SQIVND. V is pared back by 4 bases and J by 2 bases, with 15 bases lying between the germline termini. Overall results and qualifications from the work: The amount of clinical and demographic metadata varied by source and participant and was provided uncurated.

Collaborating institutions collected whole blood in K2EDTA tubes following their own protocols. For TCRbeta analysis, collaborators shipped samples as frozen whole blood, isolated PBMCs, or DNA extracted from either of those sample types. TCRbeta CDR3 regions were amplified from genomic DNA using the immunoSEQ Assay, a bias-controlled multiplex PCR. The authors processed their data as follows. Nucleated cell counts per sample were estimated from amplification of reference gene primers within the assay. Sequence reads were collapsed and filtered to measure the absolute abundance of every unique TCRbeta CDR3 rearrangement. For each sample, productive Simpson clonality was calculated as the square root of Simpson's diversity index across productive rearrangements. Held by TCRdb, this immuneACCESS table contains in-frame sequences only and omits some clones. Under half of the omission traces to an unresolved V gene where checked; the cause of the rest is unknown. The V and J calls and clone size come from that table; D and trimming were worked out from the DNA. A total of 93,000 or so clones appear in this sample, about 85% of them only once. The leading ten clones occupy approximately 3.1% of the sample.

The receptor's source is a man between 50 and 59 years old in a cohort sampled during active COVID-19. Here the chain combines TRBV19 and TRBJ2-7; possibly the D gene is TRBD1, per 5 matching bases. Sequencing input: peripheral blood. The nucleotide sequence is TGTGCCAGTAGTACCCTCCCAGGGTTACCCTACGAGCAGTACTTC. This yields the protein CASSTLPGLPYEQYF.